This TCR beta chain was profiled in a study of shared clonotypes between healthy human individuals. Study information: Per donor, three plates held CD4 naive cells, three held CD4 memory, two held CD8 naive and one held CD8 memory.

The study separated CD4+ cells into CD45RA+ naive and CD45RA-negative memory subsets. Study-level results: About 5% was the fraction of naive CD4 clonotypes found shared across several donors.

Assay used: immunoSEQ multiplex PCR; TCRdb lists only in-frame clones, some missing. Here the sample spans 300,000 to 400,000 clones, around 67% being singletons. Turning to this clone: The target antigen is unknown. The same CDR3 is also encoded by other DNA sequences in this sample.

The ends were cut back, 3 bases at V and 5 bases at J, with 4 bases in the middle. Germline CDR1 is MDHEN and CDR2 is SYDVKM. The CDR3 is 11 amino acids. The chain joins TRBV28 to TRBJ1-1; D remains unclear. Sequencing was performed on memory CD4+ T cells sorted from blood. The subset is: CD45RA-negative fraction. The sequence derives from a man aged 25-40 years in good health. The CDR3 coding sequence is TGTGCCAGCAGTTTCCGGACTGAAGCTTTCTTT. Its protein is CASSFRTEAFF.